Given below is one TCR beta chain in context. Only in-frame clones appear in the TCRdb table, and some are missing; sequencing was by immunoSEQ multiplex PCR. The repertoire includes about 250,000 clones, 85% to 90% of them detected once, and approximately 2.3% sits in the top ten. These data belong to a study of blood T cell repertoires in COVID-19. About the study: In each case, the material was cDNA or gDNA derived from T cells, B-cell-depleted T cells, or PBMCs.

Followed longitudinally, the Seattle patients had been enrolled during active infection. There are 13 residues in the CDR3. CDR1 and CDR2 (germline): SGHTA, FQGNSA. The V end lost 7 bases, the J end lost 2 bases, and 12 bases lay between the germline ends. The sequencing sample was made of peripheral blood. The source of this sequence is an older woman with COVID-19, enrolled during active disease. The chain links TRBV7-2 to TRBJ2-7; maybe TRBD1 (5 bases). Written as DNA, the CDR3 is TGTGCCAGCACGTCCAGGGCGGCCTACGAGCAGTACTTC. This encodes CASTSRAAYEQYF. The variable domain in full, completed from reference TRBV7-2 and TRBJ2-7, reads GAGVSQSPSNKVTEKGKDVELRCDPISGHTALYWYRQSLGQGLEFLIYFQGNSAPDKSGLPSDRFSAERTGGSVSTLTIQRTQQEDSAVYLCASTSRAAYEQYFGPGTRLTVT.